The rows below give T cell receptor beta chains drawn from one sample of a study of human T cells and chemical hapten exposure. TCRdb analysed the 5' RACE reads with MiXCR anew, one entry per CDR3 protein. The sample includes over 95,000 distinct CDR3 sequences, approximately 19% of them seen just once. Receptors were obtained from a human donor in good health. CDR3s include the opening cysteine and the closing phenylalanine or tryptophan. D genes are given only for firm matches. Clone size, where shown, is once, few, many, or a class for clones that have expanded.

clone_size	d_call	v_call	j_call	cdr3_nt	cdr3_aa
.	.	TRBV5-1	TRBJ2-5	TGCGCCAGCAGCTCCTGGAGGGGCTCCGAGACCCAGTACTTC	CASSSWRGSETQYF
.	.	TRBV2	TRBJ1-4	TGTGCCAGCAGTGAAGAAACAGGTCGCCTCAATGAAAAACTGTTTTTT	CASSEETGRLNEKLFF
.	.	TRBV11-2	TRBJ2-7	TGTGCCAGCAGCCCCCGGGAAGCAAGACTGGGGCCCGAGCAGTACTTC	CASSPREARLGPEQYF
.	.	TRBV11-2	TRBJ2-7	TGTGCCAGCAGCTTCGGACAGGCGGGGTACGAGCAGTACTTC	CASSFGQAGYEQYF
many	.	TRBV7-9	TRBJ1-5	TGTGCCAGCAGCTTAACAGGGAGCAATCAGCCCCAGCATTTT	CASSLTGSNQPQHF
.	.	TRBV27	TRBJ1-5	TGTGCCAGCAGTTCCGGGGGCCCTCAGCCCCAGCATTTT	CASSSGGPQPQHF
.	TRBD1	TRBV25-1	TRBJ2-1	TGTGCCAGCAGTGAGATACCAGCGGGACAGGGGACCTACAATGAGCAGTTCTTC	CASSEIPAGQGTYNEQFF
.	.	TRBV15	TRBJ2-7	TGTGCCACCAGCAGGAGGGACCGGGTCGGTGAGCAGTACTTC	CATSRRDRVGEQYF
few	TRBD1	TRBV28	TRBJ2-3	TGTGCCAGCAGTCCTCAGAGGGGGCACGTTACGCAGTATTTT	CASSPQRGHVTQYF
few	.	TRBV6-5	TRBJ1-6	TGTGCCAGCAGTTACGGTTTGAATTCACCCCTCCACTTT	CASSYGLNSPLHF
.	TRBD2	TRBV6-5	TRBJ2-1	TGTGCCAGCAGCCAAGGGACTAGCGGGAGGGATGAGCAGTTCTTC	CASSQGTSGRDEQFF
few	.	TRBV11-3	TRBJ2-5	TGTGCCAGCAGCACCCCGACGGATTTCCAAGAGACCCAGTACTTC	CASSTPTDFQETQYF
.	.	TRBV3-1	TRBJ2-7	TGTGCCAGCAGTCGGCAGGGGATTAACCACGAGCAGTACTTC	CASSRQGINHEQYF
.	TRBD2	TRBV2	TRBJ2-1	TGTGCCAGCAGTAGGACTAGCGATAATGAGCAGTTCTTC	CASSRTSDNEQFF
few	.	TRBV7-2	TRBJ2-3	TGTGCCAGCAGACCAGCTAGCCTAGATACGCAGTATTTT	CASRPASLDTQYF
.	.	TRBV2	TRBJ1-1	TGTGCCAGTACCCGGGACACCCGAAACTCAGCTTTCTTT	CASTRDTRNSAFF
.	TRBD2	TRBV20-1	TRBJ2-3	TGCAGTGCTAGAGATCGAGCGGGGACAGATACGCAGTATTTT	CSARDRAGTDTQYF
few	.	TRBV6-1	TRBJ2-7	TGTGCCAGCAGTGCCCCGGGACGGGCCCCATACGAGCAGTACTTC	CASSAPGRAPYEQYF
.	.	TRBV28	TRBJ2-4	TGTGCCAGCAGTTTATTGGAGGAAGGCGGCATTCAGTACTTC	CASSLLEEGGIQYF
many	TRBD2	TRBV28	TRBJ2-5	TGTGGAGCGGGAGGTTGGGAGACCCAGTACTTC	CGAGGWETQYF
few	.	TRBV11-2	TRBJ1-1	TGTGCCAGCAGTAAATCCCTGAACACTGAAGCTTTCTTT	CASSKSLNTEAFF
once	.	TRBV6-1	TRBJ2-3	TGTGCCCAGGGAGAAGGTTCTAGCACAGATACGCAGTATTTT	CAQGEGSSTDTQYF
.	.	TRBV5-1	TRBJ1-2	TGCGCCAGCAGCTCGCCAGGACAGCCCTATGGCTACACCTTC	CASSSPGQPYGYTF
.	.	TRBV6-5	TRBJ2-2	TGTGCCAGTTGGAACACCGGGGAGCTGTTTTTT	CASWNTGELFF
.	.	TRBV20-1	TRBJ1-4	TGCAGTGCTACCAGAGGGGATGCTAATGAAAAACTGTTTTTT	CSATRGDANEKLFF
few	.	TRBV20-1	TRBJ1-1	TGCAGCGCGAAACGCGACAGTCTGGTGAACACTGAAGCTTTCTTT	CSAKRDSLVNTEAFF
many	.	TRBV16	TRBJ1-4	TGTGCCAGCAGCCAACTATCGGGGTCGCTCGCTGATTATGAAAAACTGTTTTTT	CASSQLSGSLADYEKLFF
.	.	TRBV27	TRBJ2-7	TGTGCCAGCAGTTCCCGCGGAGGGGCCAGAATAGGGCAGTACTTC	CASSSRGGARIGQYF
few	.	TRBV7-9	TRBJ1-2	TGTGCCAGCAGCTTATATGGCAGCTTCGATGGCTACACCTTC	CASSLYGSFDGYTF
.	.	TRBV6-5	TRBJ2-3	TGTGCCAGCAGTTTGACAGTAGGGACAGATACGCAGTATTTT	CASSLTVGTDTQYF
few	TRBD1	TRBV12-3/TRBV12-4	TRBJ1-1	TGTGCCAGCAGTTTAGCAGGACAGGTCACTGAAGCTTTCTTT	CASSLAGQVTEAFF
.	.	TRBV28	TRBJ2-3	TGTGCCAGCAGTGGTAGTCGGCCAGATACGCAGTATTTT	CASSGSRPDTQYF
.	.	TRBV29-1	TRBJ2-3	TGCAGCGTTGAGGGCCCCAGGGGATCCACAGATACGCAGTATTTT	CSVEGPRGSTDTQYF
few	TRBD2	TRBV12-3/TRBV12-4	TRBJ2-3	TGTGCCAGCAGTTTAGCTAGCGGGCCCCGCCCAGATACGCAGTATTTT	CASSLASGPRPDTQYF
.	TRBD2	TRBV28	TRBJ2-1	TGTGCCAGCAGTCTCTGGGGACCCGGGACTAGCGGAGGACGGTCCTACAATGAGCAGTTCTTC	CASSLWGPGTSGGRSYNEQFF
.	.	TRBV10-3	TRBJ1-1	TGTGCCATCAGTGAGGTCGCGGGGAGCGGGGCTGAAGCTTTCTTT	CAISEVAGSGAEAFF
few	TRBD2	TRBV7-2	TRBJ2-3	TGTGCCAGCAGCTTAGGACTAGCGAGCACAGATACGCAGTATTTT	CASSLGLASTDTQYF
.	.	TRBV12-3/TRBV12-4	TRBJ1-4	TGTGCCAGCTCGGGGAAACGTTATGAAAAACTGTTTTTT	CASSGKRYEKLFF
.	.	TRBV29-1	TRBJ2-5	TGCAGCCTAAGACTGAGCCAAGAGACCCAGTACTTC	CSLRLSQETQYF
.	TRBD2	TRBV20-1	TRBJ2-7	TGCAGTGCGACCGGGACTAGCGACTACGAGCAGTACTTC	CSATGTSDYEQYF
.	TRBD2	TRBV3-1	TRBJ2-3	TGTGCCAGCGAGCGGGACCCAGATACGCAGTATTTT	CASERDPDTQYF
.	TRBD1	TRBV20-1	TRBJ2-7	TGCAGTGCTAGAGACCCACAGGGGCGGCTCTACGAGCAGTACTTC	CSARDPQGRLYEQYF
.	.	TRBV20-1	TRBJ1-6	TGCAGTGCCACCGGGACAACTTATAATTCACCCCTCCACTTT	CSATGTTYNSPLHF
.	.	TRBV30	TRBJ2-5	TGTGCCTGGAGTGGGGTGACGGAAAGAGAGACCCAGTACTTC	CAWSGVTERETQYF
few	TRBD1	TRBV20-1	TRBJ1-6	TGCAGTGCTGACAGGACAGGGAGGCCTTTTAATTCACCCCTCCACTTT	CSADRTGRPFNSPLHF
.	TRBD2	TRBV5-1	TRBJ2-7	TGCGCCAGCAGCGGAACGGGACTAGCGGGACTCGAGCAGTACTTC	CASSGTGLAGLEQYF
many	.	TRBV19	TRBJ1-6	TGTGCCAGTAGAATAAAAGGACTCTCCTATAATTCACCCCTCCACTTT	CASRIKGLSYNSPLHF
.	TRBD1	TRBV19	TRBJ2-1	TGTGCCAGTAGTAGACAGGGTGTTAATGAGCAGTTCTTC	CASSRQGVNEQFF
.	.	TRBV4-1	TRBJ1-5	TGCGCCAGCAGCCAAGTTCCCGATCCCTTTAGCAATCAGCCCCAGCATTTT	CASSQVPDPFSNQPQHF
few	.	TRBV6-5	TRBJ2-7	TGTGCCAGCAGTCGCTCCGGGACGGAGCAGTACTTC	CASSRSGTEQYF